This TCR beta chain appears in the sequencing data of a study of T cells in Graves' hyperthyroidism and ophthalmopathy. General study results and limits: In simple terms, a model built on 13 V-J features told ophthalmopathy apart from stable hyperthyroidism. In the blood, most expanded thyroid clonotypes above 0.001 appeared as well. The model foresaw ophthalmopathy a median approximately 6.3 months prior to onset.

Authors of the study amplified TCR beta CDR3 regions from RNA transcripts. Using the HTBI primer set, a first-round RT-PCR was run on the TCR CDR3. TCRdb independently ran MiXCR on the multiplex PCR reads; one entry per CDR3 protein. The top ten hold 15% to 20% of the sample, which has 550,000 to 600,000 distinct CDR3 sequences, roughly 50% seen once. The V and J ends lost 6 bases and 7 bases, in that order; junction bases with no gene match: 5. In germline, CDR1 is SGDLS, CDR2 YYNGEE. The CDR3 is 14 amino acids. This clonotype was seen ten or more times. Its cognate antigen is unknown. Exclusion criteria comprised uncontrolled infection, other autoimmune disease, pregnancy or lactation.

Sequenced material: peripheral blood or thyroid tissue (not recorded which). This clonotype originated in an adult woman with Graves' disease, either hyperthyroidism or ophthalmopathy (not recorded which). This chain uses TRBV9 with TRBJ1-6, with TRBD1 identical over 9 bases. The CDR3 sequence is CASNPTGGNSPLHF. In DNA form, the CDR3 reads TGTGCCAGCAACCCGACAGGGGGGAATTCACCCCTCCACTTT.